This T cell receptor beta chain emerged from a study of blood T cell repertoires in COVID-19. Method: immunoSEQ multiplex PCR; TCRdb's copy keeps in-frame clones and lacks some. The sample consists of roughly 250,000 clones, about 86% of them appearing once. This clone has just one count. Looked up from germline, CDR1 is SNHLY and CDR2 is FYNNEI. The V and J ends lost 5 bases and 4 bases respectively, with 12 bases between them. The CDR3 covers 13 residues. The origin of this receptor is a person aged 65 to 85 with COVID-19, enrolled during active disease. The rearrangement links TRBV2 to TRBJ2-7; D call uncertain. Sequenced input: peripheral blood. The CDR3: CASSPSSLYEQYF. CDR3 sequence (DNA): TGTGCCAGCAGTCCTAGTTCCCTTTACGAGCAGTACTTC.